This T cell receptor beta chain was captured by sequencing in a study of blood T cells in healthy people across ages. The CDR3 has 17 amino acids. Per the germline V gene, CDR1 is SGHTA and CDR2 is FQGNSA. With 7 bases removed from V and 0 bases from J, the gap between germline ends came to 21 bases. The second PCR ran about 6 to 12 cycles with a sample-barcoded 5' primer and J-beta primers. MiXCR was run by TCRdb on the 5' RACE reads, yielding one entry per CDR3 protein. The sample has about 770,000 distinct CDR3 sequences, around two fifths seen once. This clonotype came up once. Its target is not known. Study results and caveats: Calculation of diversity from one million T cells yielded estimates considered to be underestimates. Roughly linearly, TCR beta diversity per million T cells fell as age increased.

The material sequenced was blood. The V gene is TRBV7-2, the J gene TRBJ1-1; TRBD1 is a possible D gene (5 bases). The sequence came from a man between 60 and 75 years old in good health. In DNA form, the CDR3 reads TGTGCCAGCATCCCGGCCCCCGGGACCCTCATGAACACTGAAGCTTTCTTT. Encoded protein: CASIPAPGTLMNTEAFF.